This entry lists 14 T cell receptor beta chains sequenced from one sample in a study of blood T cell repertoires in COVID-19. Sequenced by immunoSEQ multiplex PCR; TCRdb stores in-frame clones only, minus some. The repertoire holds some 49,000 clones, roughly 85% seen once, with roughly 10% in the top ten. Sequences were obtained from peripheral blood. The receptors shown here come from a human donor in a cohort sampled during active COVID-19.

The chain is built from TRBV7-9 and TRBJ2-5; 7 bases map to TRBD2. The V gene's germline CDR1 is SEHNR and CDR2 FQNEAQ (reference sequence). The CDR3 loop spans 14 amino acids. After removal of 7 bases from V and 4 bases from J, the junction contained 9 bases not matched to a gene. DNA for the CDR3: TGTGCCAGCACCCCCCTGCGGGGGTTAGAGACCCAGTACTTC. This gives the protein CASTPLRGLETQYF.

The table lists this clone with a few counts. V gene TRBV5-6 combines with J gene TRBJ2-7, with D perhaps TRBD2 (5 bases). Germline V lookup: CDR1 SGHDT, CDR2 YYEEEE. The CDR3 runs to 17 residues. The V end lost 5 bases, the J end lost 0 bases, and 21 bases lay between the germline ends. CDR3 residues: CASSSGIRGYSSYEQYF. CDR3 sequence (DNA): TGTGCCAGCAGTAGTGGTATCCGGGGATACTCCTCCTACGAGCAGTACTTC.

This chain joins TRBV6-1 and TRBJ2-1; 9 nucleotides line up with TRBD2. With V trimmed by 4 bases and J by 4 bases, 8 bases remained unmatched. The length of the CDR3 is 16 residues. Germline V lookup: CDR1 MNHNS, CDR2 SASEGT. In DNA form, the CDR3 reads TGTGCCAGCAGTGGAGGGGCTAGCGGGGTATACAATGAGCAGTTCTTC. Translating gives CASSGGASGVYNEQFF.

The chain has TRBV3-1 (or the pseudogene TRBV3-2) and TRBJ1-2, with D perhaps matching TRBD1 (5 bases). Germline V lookup: CDR1 LGHDT, CDR2 YNNKEL (reference sequence). The CDR3 is 15 residues long. V was trimmed by 4 bases and J by 7 bases, leaving 19 bases between them. CDR3 region: CASSPIQQVLSGYTF. The DNA of the CDR3 is TGTGCCAGCAGCCCGATACAACAGGTCCTGAGTGGCTACACCTTC.

This chain joins TRBV5-1 and TRBJ2-5; possible D gene TRBD1, 6 bases. Germline V gene data show CDR1 as SGHRS and CDR2 as YFSETQ. The CDR3 extends over 17 amino acids. The ends were cut back, 4 bases at V and 4 bases at J, with 23 bases in the middle. In DNA form, the CDR3 reads TGCGCCAGCAGCCCGGCGCCTTCGAGGGGGTTGGTAGAGACCCAGTACTTC. The encoded protein is CASSPAPSRGLVETQYF.

This clone was observed a single time. This chain connects TRBV21-1 to TRBJ2-7; the table calls TRBD2, which could not be checked here. TRBV21-1 counts as a pseudogene. The CDR3 totals 16 residues. CDR3 sequence reads: CASSTHTGTSTHEQYF. As DNA, the CDR3 is TGTGCCAGCAGCACTCACACAGGGACTAGCACCCACGAGCAGTACTTC.

The rearrangement links TRBV5-6 to TRBJ2-1, with 12 bases aligning to TRBD2. CDR1 SGHDT and CDR2 YYEEEE come from the germline V gene. The CDR3 is made up of 18 amino acids. With V trimmed by 5 bases and J by 2 bases, 11 bases remained unmatched. This CDR3 reads CASSLPGTSGRAYNEQFF. CDR3 DNA: TGTGCCAGCAGTTTGCCCGGGACTAGCGGGCGAGCCTACAATGAGCAGTTCTTC.

This chain uses TRBV21-1 with TRBJ2-7; TRBD2 is the table's D call and was not checked against the DNA. TRBV21-1 is classified as a pseudogene. This CDR3 contains 14 residues. The DNA for the CDR3 is TGTGCCAGCAGCAAAGTGAGAGTAGCGGACGAGCAGTACTTC. Encoded protein: CASSKVRVADEQYF.

This clone was seen a handful of times. The chain combines TRBV7-2 with TRBJ1-5, with no clear D. Trimming took 1 base from V and 4 from J, leaving 8 bases between them. In germline, CDR1 is SGHTA, CDR2 FQGNSA. The CDR3 has 14 residues. CDR3 sequence: CASSLDTLNQPQHF. CDR3 DNA sequence: TGTGCCAGCAGCTTAGACACACTAAATCAGCCCCAGCATTTT. The complete variable domain, with remaining parts taken from reference TRBV7-2 and TRBJ1-5, reads GAGVSQSPSNKVTEKGKDVELRCDPISGHTALYWYRQSLGQGLEFLIYFQGNSAPDKSGLPSDRFSAERTGGSVSTLTIQRTQQEDSAVYLCASSLDTLNQPQHFGDGTRLSIL.

The chain carries TRBV15 and TRBJ2-7; possibly TRBD2 for D (6 bases). V was cut by 1 base and J by 3 bases, with 13 bases left in between. Germline V gene lookup returns CDR1 LNHNV and CDR2 YYDKDF (reference sequence). The CDR3 sequence is 15 residues long. The CDR3 bases are TGTGCCACCAGCAGAGTGGGAGGAGGGGACTACGAGCAGTACTTC. Protein product: CATSRVGGGDYEQYF.

The rearrangement links TRBV28 to TRBJ2-6; D possibly corresponds to TRBD1 (5 bases). The V gene's germline CDR1 is MDHEN and CDR2 SYDVKM. The CDR3 extends over 16 amino acids. V was cut by 7 bases and J by 0 bases, with 13 bases left in between. CDR3 loop: CASKGQGISGANVLTF. Written as DNA, the CDR3 is TGTGCCAGCAAGGGGCAGGGCATCTCTGGGGCCAACGTCCTGACTTTC.

The rearrangement links TRBV28 to TRBJ1-2; 10 positions agree with TRBD1. Trimming removed 6 bases from V and 8 bases from J; junction bases left unmatched: 9. The CDR3 contains 14 residues. From germline, CDR1 is MDHEN and CDR2 SYDVKM. CDR3 in amino acids: CASSPPGQGSGYTF. The CDR3 nucleotides are TGTGCCAGCAGCCCACCGGGACAGGGGAGCGGCTACACCTTC.

This sequence joins TRBV28 and TRBJ2-5, with D tentatively TRBD1 (5 bases). With 3 bases removed from V and 4 bases from J, the gap between germline ends came to 12 bases. The CDR3 length is 14 residues. Germline V gene lookup returns CDR1 MDHEN and CDR2 SYDVKM. The CDR3 coding sequence is TGTGCCAGCAGTTTTAGGGGTACGAGAGAGACCCAGTACTTC. Translation: CASSFRGTRETQYF. Full variable domain (rest looked up from reference TRBV28 and TRBJ2-5): DVKVTQSSRYLVKRTGEKVFLECVQDMDHENMFWYRQDPGLGLRLIYFSYDVKMKEKGDIPEGYSVSREKKERFSLILESASTNQTSMYLCASSFRGTRETQYFGPGTRLLVL.

The chain joins TRBV11-2 to TRBJ2-7, with 7 bases aligning to TRBD1. Per germline, CDR1 SGHAT and CDR2 FQNNGV. The CDR3 sequence is 19 residues long. Trimming took 3 bases from V and 0 from J; bases not matched to a gene: 17. CDR3 amino acids: CASSFAVGGGRTSSYEQYF. CDR3 in DNA: TGTGCCAGCAGCTTCGCCGTAGGGGGCGGACGGACCAGCTCCTACGAGCAGTACTTC.